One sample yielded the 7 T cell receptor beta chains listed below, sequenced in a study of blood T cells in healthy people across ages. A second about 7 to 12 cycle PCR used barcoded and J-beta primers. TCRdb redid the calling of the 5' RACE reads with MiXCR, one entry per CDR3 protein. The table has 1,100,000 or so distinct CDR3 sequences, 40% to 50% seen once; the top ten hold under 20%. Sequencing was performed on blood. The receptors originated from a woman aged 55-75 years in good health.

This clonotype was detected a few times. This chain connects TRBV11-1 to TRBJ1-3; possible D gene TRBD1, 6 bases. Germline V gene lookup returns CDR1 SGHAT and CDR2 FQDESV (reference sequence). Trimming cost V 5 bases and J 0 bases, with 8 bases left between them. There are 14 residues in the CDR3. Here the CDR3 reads CASSRDNSGNTIYF. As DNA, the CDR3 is TGTGCCAGCAGCCGGGACAACTCTGGAAACACCATATATTTT.

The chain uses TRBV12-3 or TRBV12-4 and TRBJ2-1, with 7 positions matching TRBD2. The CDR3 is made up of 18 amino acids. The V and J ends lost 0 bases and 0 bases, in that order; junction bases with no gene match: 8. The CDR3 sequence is CASSLARGLLSSYNEQFF. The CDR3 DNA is TGTGCCAGCAGTTTAGCGCGGGGACTACTAAGCTCCTACAATGAGCAGTTCTTC.

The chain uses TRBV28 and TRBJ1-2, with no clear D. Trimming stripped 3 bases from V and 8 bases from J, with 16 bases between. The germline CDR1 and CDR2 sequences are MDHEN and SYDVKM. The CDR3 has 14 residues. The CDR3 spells CASSLMSISLGYTF. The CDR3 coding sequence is TGTGCCAGCAGTTTGATGTCCATTTCTCTAGGCTACACCTTC.

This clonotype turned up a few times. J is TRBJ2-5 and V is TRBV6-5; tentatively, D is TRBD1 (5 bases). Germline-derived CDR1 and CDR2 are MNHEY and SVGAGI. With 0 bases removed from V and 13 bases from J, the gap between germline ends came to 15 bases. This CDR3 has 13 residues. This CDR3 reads CASSYSNGAARYF. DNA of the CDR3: TGTGCCAGCAGTTACTCGAATGGGGCAGCGAGGTACTTC.

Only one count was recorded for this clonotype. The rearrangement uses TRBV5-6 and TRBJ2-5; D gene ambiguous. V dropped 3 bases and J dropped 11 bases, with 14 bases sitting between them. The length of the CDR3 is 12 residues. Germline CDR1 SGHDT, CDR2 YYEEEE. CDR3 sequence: CASSWATSGQYF. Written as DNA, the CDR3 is TGTGCCAGCAGCTGGGCGACCTCCGGGCAGTACTTC.

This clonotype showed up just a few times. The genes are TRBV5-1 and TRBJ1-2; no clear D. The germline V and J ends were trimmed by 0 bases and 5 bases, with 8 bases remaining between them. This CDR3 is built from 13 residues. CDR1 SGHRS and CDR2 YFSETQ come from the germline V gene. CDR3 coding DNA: TGCGCCAGCAGCTTGGGCGACAATTATGGCTACACCTTC. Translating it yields CASSLGDNYGYTF.

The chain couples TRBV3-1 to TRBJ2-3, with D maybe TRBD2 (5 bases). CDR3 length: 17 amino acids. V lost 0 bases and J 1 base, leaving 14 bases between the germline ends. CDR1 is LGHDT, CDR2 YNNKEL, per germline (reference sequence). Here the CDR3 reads CASSQEGFGEGTDTQYF. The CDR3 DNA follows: TGTGCCAGCAGCCAAGAAGGTTTCGGGGAAGGCACAGATACGCAGTATTTT.